The rows below give T cell receptor beta chains drawn from one sample of a study of blood T cell repertoires in COVID-19. TCRdb keeps only in-frame clones here, not all; method: immunoSEQ multiplex PCR. Of about 92,000 clones listed, around 81% are singletons. Sequenced material: peripheral blood. All receptors derive from a man aged 50 or older who had recovered from COVID-19. The CDR3 runs from the conserved cysteine through the conserved F or W. The D gene is left open where the match is weak.

d_gene: TRBD2
v_gene: TRBV18
j_gene: TRBJ2-5
CDR3aa: CASSRGGEETQYF

d_gene: .
v_gene: TRBV19
j_gene: TRBJ1-2
CDR3aa: CASSGSYGYTF

d_gene: .
v_gene: TRBV6-6
j_gene: TRBJ1-6
CDR3aa: CASSYGPQRRNSPLHF

d_gene: .
v_gene: TRBV28
j_gene: TRBJ1-3
CDR3aa: CASSSRGAGNTIYF

d_gene: TRBD1
v_gene: TRBV4-1
j_gene: TRBJ1-5
CDR3aa: CASSQDYRGNQPQHF

d_gene: TRBD1
v_gene: TRBV19
j_gene: TRBJ1-5
CDR3aa: CASSMETGQNQPQHF

d_gene: TRBD1
v_gene: TRBV11-2
j_gene: TRBJ2-2
CDR3aa: CASSLETRGQGRGGTGELFF

d_gene: TRBD1
v_gene: TRBV27
j_gene: TRBJ2-7
CDR3aa: CASSLTGQSTYEQYF

d_gene: .
v_gene: TRBV4-1
j_gene: TRBJ2-6
CDR3aa: CASSQERAQGVGANVLTF

d_gene: TRBD1
v_gene: TRBV28
j_gene: TRBJ2-4
CDR3aa: CASSSRQGAFKNIQYF

d_gene: TRBD2
v_gene: TRBV6-4
j_gene: TRBJ2-3
CDR3aa: CASSAGAGGSTDTQYF

d_gene: .
v_gene: TRBV7-9
j_gene: TRBJ2-7
CDR3aa: CASSPKRGEDSYEQYF

d_gene: .
v_gene: TRBV30
j_gene: TRBJ2-3
CDR3aa: CARSGVSQDTQYF

d_gene: .
v_gene: TRBV7-2
j_gene: TRBJ2-1
CDR3aa: CASSSASMRGDNEQFF

d_gene: TRBD2
v_gene: TRBV6-2/TRBV6-3
j_gene: TRBJ2-5
CDR3aa: CASSISSGQETQYF

d_gene: TRBD2
v_gene: TRBV7-6
j_gene: TRBJ2-2
CDR3aa: CASSRLAPGELFF

d_gene: .
v_gene: TRBV6-5
j_gene: TRBJ1-5
CDR3aa: CATLQGLSQPQHF